The rows below give T cell receptor beta chains drawn from one sample of a study of Ad26.COV2.S vaccination and SARS-CoV-2 variants. Libraries were prepared by immunoSEQ multiplex PCR; TCRdb keeps only in-frame clonotypes and omits some of them. The profile covers around 450,000 clones, with roughly nine tenths appearing a single time and about 2.5% taken by the ten largest. Sequenced material: peripheral blood, taken in a trial of Ad26.COV2.S vaccine versus placebo. All receptors derive from a person aged 18-60 years who received the Ad26.COV2.S COVID-19 vaccine or a placebo. Both conserved end residues are part of each CDR3.

CDR3 protein: CASSQGGFNQPQHF; V gene: TRBV3-1/TRBV3-2
CDR3 protein: CASSLGAGSSNQPQHF; V gene: TRBV5-6
CDR3 protein: CASSQRGTVGHVEPQHF; V gene: TRBV3-1/TRBV3-2
CDR3 protein: CASSPVIGGGYGYTF; V gene: TRBV4-3
CDR3 protein: CASSLGQNQPQHF; V gene: TRBV7-9
CDR3 protein: CASSLGGTSTEAFF; V gene: TRBV7-2
CDR3 protein: CASSRRAAQGDEKLFF; V gene: TRBV4-1
CDR3 protein: CASGPTGTTNEKLFF; V gene: TRBV25-1
CDR3 protein: CASSYSIGIGAFF; V gene: TRBV6-5
CDR3 protein: CATSDEAGGHNEQFF; V gene: TRBV24-1
CDR3 protein: CASSFRLYTATNEKLFF; V gene: TRBV27
CDR3 protein: CASSPSAGGLGYTF; V gene: TRBV7-3
CDR3 protein: CASSPMPRGTYNEQFF; V gene: TRBV5-6
CDR3 protein: CASSVISGANQPQHF; V gene: TRBV2
CDR3 protein: CASSLNRNYGYTF; V gene: TRBV12-3/TRBV12-4
CDR3 protein: CASSYSTEGYTF; V gene: TRBV6-5
CDR3 protein: CASSIGQAHYGYTF; V gene: TRBV21-1
CDR3 protein: CASTDSGSGYTF; V gene: TRBV6-5
CDR3 protein: CASSSTARVYEQYF; V gene: TRBV6-1
CDR3 protein: CASSLGLTGWGTEAFF; V gene: TRBV5-8
CDR3 protein: CATSDLRGGSYNEQFF; V gene: TRBV24-1
CDR3 protein: CASSKDLVREKLFF; V gene: TRBV19
CDR3 protein: CASGLVLGPTNQPQHF; V gene: TRBV12-5
CDR3 protein: CASSSSVNTEAFF; V gene: TRBV7-2
CDR3 protein: CASRISGALGANVLTF; V gene: TRBV12-2
CDR3 protein: CASTQRGGLYNSPLHF; V gene: TRBV2
CDR3 protein: CASSLGGIDNIQYF; V gene: TRBV11-3
CDR3 protein: CASSPGPLMVSGPLHF; V gene: TRBV5-6
CDR3 protein: CASSLALGWGTSGNTIYF; V gene: TRBV5-6
CDR3 protein: CATSLGQRHSFYGYTF; V gene: TRBV15
CDR3 protein: CASSLASAQGGQFF; V gene: TRBV7-3
CDR3 protein: CASSPGTGLSNEQFF; V gene: TRBV18